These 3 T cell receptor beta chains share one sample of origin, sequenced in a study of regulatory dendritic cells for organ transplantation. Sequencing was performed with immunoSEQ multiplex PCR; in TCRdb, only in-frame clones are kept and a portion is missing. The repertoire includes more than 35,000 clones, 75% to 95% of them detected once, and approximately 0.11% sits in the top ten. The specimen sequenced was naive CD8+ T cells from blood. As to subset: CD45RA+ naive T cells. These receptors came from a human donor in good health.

The DNA for the CDR3 is TGTGCCAGCAGGGAAGCGGGGGGGAGAAATACGCAGTATTTT. This gives the protein CASREAGGRNTQYF. The chain combines TRBV7-2 with TRBJ2-3, with TRBD2 matching over 10 bases. The CDR3 runs to 14 residues. CDR1 SGHTA and CDR2 FQGNSA come from the germline V gene. J lost 7 bases, V lost 6 bases, and 7 bases had no gene match.

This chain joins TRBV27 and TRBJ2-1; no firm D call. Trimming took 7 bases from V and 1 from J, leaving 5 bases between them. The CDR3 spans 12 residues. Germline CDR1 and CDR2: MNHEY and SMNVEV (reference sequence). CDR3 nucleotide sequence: TGTGCCAGCATAGGTTCCTACAATGAGCAGTTCTTC. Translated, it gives CASIGSYNEQFF.

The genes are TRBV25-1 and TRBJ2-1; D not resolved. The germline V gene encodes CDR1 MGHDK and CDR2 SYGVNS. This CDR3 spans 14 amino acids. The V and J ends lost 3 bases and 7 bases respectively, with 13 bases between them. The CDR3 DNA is TGTGCCAGCAGTGACCTCCCCGGAAGAAATGAGCAGTTCTTC. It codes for CASSDLPGRNEQFF.